The present entry profiles one TCR beta chain with its context. What it binds is not known. These data come from a study of shared clonotypes between healthy human individuals. About the research overall: For every donor, three CD4 naive, three CD4 memory, two CD8 naive and one CD8 memory plates were used.

Genomic DNA belonging to each subset was distributed in equal measure over several immunoSEQ plates. The protocol was immunoSEQ multiplex PCR, while the TCRdb copy is restricted to in-frame clones and leaves out a portion. The sample lists roughly 2.5 million clones; roughly nine tenths were seen once. Study-wide findings and caveats: Donor clonotype sharing was expected to depend on sequencing depth.

Naive CD45RA+ and memory CD45RA-negative subsets were split from CD4+ cells. CDR3 size: 14 residues. CDR1 and CDR2 (germline): SGHNT, YYREEE (reference sequence). Trimming removed 2 bases at V and 9 bases at J, with 18 bases between. The chain carries TRBV5-4 and TRBJ2-7; D ambiguous. The sequencing input was naive CD4+ T cells sorted from blood. Subset in this sample: CD45RA+ positively selected. This clonotype originated in a man younger than 35 in good health. The DNA for the CDR3 is TGTGCCAGCAGCTTATCACCCGCAGACGATTCGCAGTACTTC. This translates into CASSLSPADDSQYF.